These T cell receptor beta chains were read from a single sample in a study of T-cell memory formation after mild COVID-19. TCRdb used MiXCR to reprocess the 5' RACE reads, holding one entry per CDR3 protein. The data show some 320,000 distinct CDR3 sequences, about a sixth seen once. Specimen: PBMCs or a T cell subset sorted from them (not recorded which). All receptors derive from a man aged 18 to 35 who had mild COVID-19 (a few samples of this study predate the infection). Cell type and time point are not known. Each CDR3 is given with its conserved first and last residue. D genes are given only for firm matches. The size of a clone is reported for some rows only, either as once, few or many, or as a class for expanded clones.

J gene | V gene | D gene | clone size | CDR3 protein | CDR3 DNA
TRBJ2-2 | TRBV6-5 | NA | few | CASSRRNTGELFF | TGTGCCAGCAGCCGACGGAACACCGGGGAGCTGTTTTTT
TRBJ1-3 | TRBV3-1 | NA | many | CASGGYSGNTIYF | TGTGCCAGCGGGGGATATTCTGGAAACACCATATATTTT
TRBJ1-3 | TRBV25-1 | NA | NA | CASSELGTSGNTIYF | TGTGCCAGCAGTGAATTAGGGACCTCTGGAAACACCATATATTTT
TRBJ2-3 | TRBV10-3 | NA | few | CAINEGDTQYF | TGTGCCATCAACGAGGGAGATACGCAGTATTTT
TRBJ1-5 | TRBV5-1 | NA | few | CASSWSDRSQPQHF | TGCGCCAGCAGCTGGTCGGACAGAAGCCAGCCCCAGCATTTT
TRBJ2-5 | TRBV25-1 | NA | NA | CASSESQGRETQYF | TGTGCCAGCAGTGAATCTCAGGGAAGAGAGACCCAGTACTTC
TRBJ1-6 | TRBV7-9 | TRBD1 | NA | CASSFDRAENNSPLHF | TGTGCCAGCAGCTTTGACAGGGCCGAGAATAATTCACCCCTCCACTTT
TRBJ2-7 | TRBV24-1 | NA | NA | CATSDSDRPYEQYF | TGTGCCACCAGTGATTCAGACAGGCCCTACGAGCAGTACTTC
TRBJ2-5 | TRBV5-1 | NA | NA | CASSLDVRTQGTQYF | TGCGCCAGCAGCTTGGATGTTAGGACCCAAGGGACCCAGTACTTC
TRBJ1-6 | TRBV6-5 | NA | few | CASSYSYSSRGPLHF | TGTGCCAGCAGTTACTCGTACAGTTCTAGGGGACCCCTCCACTTT
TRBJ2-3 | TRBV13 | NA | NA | CASSLSRNTQYF | TGTGCCAGCAGCTTAAGTAGAAATACGCAGTATTTT
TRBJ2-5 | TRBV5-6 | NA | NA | CASSQRQLLMETQYF | TGTGCCAGCAGCCAGAGACAGTTACTTATGGAGACCCAGTACTTC
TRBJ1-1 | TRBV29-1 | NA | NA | CSADQGGTEAFF | TGCAGCGCGGATCAGGGCGGCACTGAAGCTTTCTTT
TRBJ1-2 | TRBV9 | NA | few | CASSVGGGYYGYTF | TGTGCCAGCAGCGTAGGCGGAGGATACTATGGCTACACCTTC
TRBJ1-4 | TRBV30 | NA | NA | CAWGNRENEKLFF | TGTGCCTGGGGTAACAGGGAGAATGAAAAACTGTTTTTT
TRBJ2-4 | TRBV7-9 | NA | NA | CASSTNREVNIQYF | TGTGCCAGCAGCACAAACAGGGAGGTGAACATTCAGTACTTC
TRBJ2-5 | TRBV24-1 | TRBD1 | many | CATSPGTGSLRRETQYF | TGTGCCACCAGTCCCGGGACAGGGTCCCTGAGGAGAGAGACCCAGTACTTC
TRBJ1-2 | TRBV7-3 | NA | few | CASSKDRLDGYTF | TGTGCCAGCAGTAAGGATAGGCTTGATGGCTACACCTTC
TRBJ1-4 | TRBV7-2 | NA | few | CASSFITREKLFF | TGTGCCAGCAGCTTTATCACTCGGGAAAAACTGTTTTTT
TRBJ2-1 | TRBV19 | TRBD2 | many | CASSQTSGDYNEQFF | TGTGCCAGTAGTCAGACTAGCGGGGATTACAATGAGCAGTTCTTC
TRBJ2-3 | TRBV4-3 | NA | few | CASSQDPRARGSTDTQYF | TGCGCCAGCAGCCAAGATCCCCGGGCCAGGGGATCAACAGATACGCAGTATTTT
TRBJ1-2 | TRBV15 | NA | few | CATSNRSPDGYTF | TGTGCCACCAGCAACAGGTCACCTGATGGCTACACCTTC
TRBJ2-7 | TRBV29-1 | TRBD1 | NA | CSVRAQGPSYEQYF | TGCAGCGTTCGAGCACAGGGGCCCTCCTACGAGCAGTACTTC
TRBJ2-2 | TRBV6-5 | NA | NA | CASSYGELNTGELFF | TGTGCCAGCAGTTACGGGGAATTGAACACCGGGGAGCTGTTTTTT
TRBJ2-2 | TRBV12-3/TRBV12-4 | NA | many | CASSPGTGELFF | TGTGCCAGTAGTCCCGGCACCGGGGAGCTGTTTTTT
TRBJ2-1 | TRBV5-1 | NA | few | CASSLDRKDYNEQFF | TGCGCCAGCAGCTTGGACAGAAAAGACTACAATGAGCAGTTCTTC
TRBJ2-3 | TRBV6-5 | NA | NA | CASSLYSSTDTQYF | TGTGCCAGCAGTTTATACTCTAGCACAGATACGCAGTATTTT
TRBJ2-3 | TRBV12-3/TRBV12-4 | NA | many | CASTTGDSPGDTQYF | TGTGCCAGCACCACCGGGGATAGCCCGGGAGATACGCAGTATTTT